One sample yielded the 24 T cell receptor beta chains listed below, sequenced in a study of CD8 T cells in ankylosing spondylitis. TCRdb fed the 5' RACE reads into MiXCR, producing one record per CDR3 protein. The table lists around 120,000 distinct CDR3 sequences, approximately 13% of them singletons. The sample taken for sequencing was blood, either unsorted or a sorted T cell fraction (not recorded which). The receptor set was obtained from a female donor with ankylosing spondylitis or in good health (not recorded which).

The chain carries TRBV5-8 and TRBJ2-3; TRBD2 agrees at 13 bases. CDR3 length: 17 amino acids. Unmatched junction bases numbered 3, after V lost 2 bases and J lost 0 bases. Per germline, CDR1 SGHTS and CDR2 YDEGEE. The chain's CDR3 is CASSLGTSGASTDTQYF. As DNA, the CDR3 is TGTGCCAGCAGCTTAGGGACTAGCGGGGCCAGCACAGATACGCAGTATTTT.

Many counts were recorded for this clonotype. V usage is TRBV5-5 and J usage is TRBJ1-2, with 11 positions matching TRBD1. V gave up 2 bases and J gave up 8 bases; unmatched junction bases: 8. CDR1 and CDR2 from the germline V gene are SGHKS and YYEKEE (reference sequence). This CDR3 is built from 15 residues. The CDR3 sequence is CASSLNGQGAYGYTF. CDR3 nucleotides: TGTGCCAGCAGCTTAAACGGACAGGGGGCTTACGGCTACACCTTC.

This chain links TRBV20-1 with TRBJ1-1; D not certain. Per germline, CDR1 DFQATT and CDR2 SNEGSKA (reference sequence). The CDR3 is 13 residues long. The ends were cut back, 6 bases at V and 5 bases at J, with 16 bases in the middle. The CDR3, as DNA: TGCAGTGCCGCGGGGTGGGGAGGGACTGAAGCTTTCTTT. Its translation is CSAAGWGGTEAFF.

The chain combines TRBV20-1 with TRBJ2-2; 9 bases agree with TRBD1. Germline trimming cut 2 bases from V and 8 bases from J; bases unmatched to any gene: 15. This CDR3 contains 17 residues. Germline V gene data show CDR1 as DFQATT and CDR2 as SNEGSKA (reference sequence). The CDR3 nucleotides read TGCAGTGCTAGAATTTCTCCGGGACAGGGAGTTGCTGGGGAGCTGTTTTTT. Its protein product is CSARISPGQGVAGELFF.

In this sample, this clonotype turned up a few times. The rearrangement uses TRBV20-1 and TRBJ2-1; 11 bases line up with TRBD2. Germline V gene data show CDR1 as DFQATT and CDR2 as SNEGSKA (reference sequence). The junction had 6 bases not matched to a gene; V was cut back by 5 bases and J by 6 bases. The CDR3 covers 14 residues. The CDR3 loop is CSADSGGAFNEQFF. The DNA for the CDR3 is TGCAGTGCTGATAGCGGGGGGGCTTTCAATGAGCAGTTCTTC.

The sample holds many counts of this clonotype. V usage is TRBV20-1 and J usage is TRBJ1-1; D call uncertain. Germline-derived CDR1 and CDR2 are DFQATT and SNEGSKA (reference sequence). Between the trimmed V and J ends, which lost 4 bases and 1 base, there was a span of 10 bases. This CDR3 comprises 13 residues. The CDR3 is CSANLDKNTEAFF. CDR3 sequence (DNA): TGCAGTGCTAATTTGGATAAGAACACTGAAGCTTTCTTT.

This clonotype occurred many times. The V call is TRBV27, the J call TRBJ1-1, with TRBD1 matching over 7 bases. CDR1 MNHEY and CDR2 SMNVEV come from the germline V gene (reference sequence). The CDR3 length is 12 residues. V shed 7 bases and J 5 bases; nucleotides not matched to a gene: 4. In DNA, the CDR3 is TGTGCCAGCATCAGGGGGGGTACTGAAGCTTTCTTT. It is translated as CASIRGGTEAFF.

This clonotype came up many times. V gene TRBV18 combines with J gene TRBJ1-1, with a possible D match to TRBD1 (6 bases). V was pared by 2 bases and J by 4 bases, with 17 bases between. In germline, CDR1 is KGHSH, CDR2 LQKENI. This CDR3 region has 16 residues. The chain's CDR3 is CASSPGGTGLVTEAFF. The CDR3 coding sequence is TGTGCCAGCTCACCAGGGGGAACAGGGTTGGTCACTGAAGCTTTCTTT.

V and J are TRBV20-1 and TRBJ2-5; TRBD2 agrees at 15 bases. The length of the CDR3 is 15 residues. From germline, CDR1 is DFQATT and CDR2 SNEGSKA (reference sequence). Trimming cost V 2 bases and J 5 bases; bases outside gene matches: 3. The CDR3 protein is CSARRTSGGAETQYF. CDR3 coding DNA: TGCAGTGCTAGAAGGACTAGCGGGGGGGCGGAGACCCAGTACTTC.

The chain joins TRBV18 to TRBJ2-2; no clear D. The CDR3 length is 15 residues. Germline V CDR1 and CDR2: KGHSH, LQKENI. Between the trimmed V and J ends, which lost 1 base and 2 bases, there was a span of 8 bases. In DNA form, the CDR3 reads TGTGCCAGCTCACCACATACAGTTAACACCGGGGAGCTGTTTTTT. Its translation is CASSPHTVNTGELFF.

The table lists this clonotype with a few counts. This chain links TRBV5-1 with TRBJ2-1, with D maybe TRBD2 (7 bases). Germline values: CDR1 SGHRS, CDR2 YFSETQ. The CDR3 runs to 15 residues. Trimming cost V 0 bases and J 2 bases, with 9 bases left between them. CDR3 in amino acids: CASSLEGGAYNEQFF. CDR3 in DNA: TGCGCCAGCAGCTTGGAGGGGGGGGCCTACAATGAGCAGTTCTTC.

The V gene is TRBV10-3, the J gene TRBJ2-7; D uncertain. CDR1 is ENHRY, CDR2 SYGVKD, per germline. CDR3 length: 12 amino acids. The V end was cut by 4 bases, the J end by 3 bases, with 7 bases between. CDR3 DNA sequence: TGTGCCATCAGTGCGAAGGGCTACGAGCAGTACTTC. It is translated as CAISAKGYEQYF.

The chain carries TRBV7-2 and TRBJ2-1, with TRBD2 matching over 11 bases. The germline gives CDR1 SGHTA, CDR2 FQGNSA. V gave up 6 bases and J gave up 0 bases; unmatched junction bases: 1. This CDR3 is 15 amino acids long. This CDR3 reads CASRTSGDSYNEQFF. The CDR3 DNA reads TGTGCCAGCAGGACTAGCGGGGACTCCTACAATGAGCAGTTCTTC.

Details on this clonotype: One end of the junction varies from germline; a read error may be responsible. V gene TRBV12-3 or TRBV12-4 combines with J gene TRBJ2-1; D not resolved. The CDR3 extends over 14 amino acids. CDR3 residues: CASSWGRRGNEQIF. The DNA for the CDR3 is TGTGCCAGCAGTTGGGGTAGACGCGGCAATGAGCAGATCTTC.

This clonotype has ten or more counts. The gene calls are TRBV5-1 and TRBJ2-2; 7 nucleotides agree with TRBD1. The CDR3 consists of 14 residues. V shed 2 bases and J 5 bases; nucleotides not matched to a gene: 3. The V gene's germline CDR1 is SGHRS and CDR2 YFSETQ. This chain's CDR3 is CASSLEGATGELFF. The CDR3 coding sequence is TGCGCCAGCAGCTTAGAGGGGGCGACCGGGGAGCTGTTTTTT.

This clonotype was found many times. The chain has TRBV3-1 and TRBJ1-1; possible D gene TRBD1, 6 bases. Looked up from germline, CDR1 is LGHDT and CDR2 is YNNKEL (reference sequence). The V and J ends lost 4 bases and 3 bases respectively, with 15 bases between them. The CDR3 spans 15 residues. DNA for the CDR3: TGTGCCAGCAGCCGTGAAGGGGGGGTTTACACTGAAGCTTTCTTT. It codes for CASSREGGVYTEAFF.

This clonotype was detected many times. The V gene is TRBV3-1, the J gene TRBJ2-3; 8 bases fit TRBD1. CDR1 is LGHDT, CDR2 YNNKEL, per germline (reference sequence). With 4 bases clipped from V and 2 bases from J, the junction kept 8 bases outside the gene matches. This CDR3 is 16 amino acids long. The CDR3 loop is CASSRSRGQDTDTQYF. The CDR3 bases are TGTGCCAGCAGCCGAAGCAGGGGGCAGGACACAGATACGCAGTATTTT.

V and J are TRBV12-3 or TRBV12-4 and TRBJ1-1; D is unclear. This CDR3 comprises 14 residues. The V end lost 2 bases, the J end lost 3 bases, and 10 bases lay between the germline ends. The CDR3 spells CASSLSDGYTEAFF. In DNA form, the CDR3 reads TGTGCCAGCAGTTTAAGCGACGGATACACTGAAGCTTTCTTT.

This chain connects TRBV6-1 to TRBJ2-7; D ambiguous. Trimming shortened V by 5 bases and J by 4 bases, and 12 bases separated the two germline ends. The CDR3 extends over 13 amino acids. Germline V gene data show CDR1 as MNHNS and CDR2 as SASEGT. In DNA form, the CDR3 reads TGTGCCAGCAGTCGAGACCCCAGGTACGAGCAGTACTTC. Its translation: CASSRDPRYEQYF.

This clonotype was found many times. The chain joins TRBV27 to TRBJ2-1; 7 positions agree with TRBD2. Germline CDR1 reads MNHEY; CDR2 reads SMNVEV (reference sequence). This CDR3 is built from 15 residues. Unmatched junction bases numbered 8, after V lost 4 bases and J lost 5 bases. In DNA, the CDR3 is TGTGCCAGCAGTTCTTGGGCGGGAGACAACAATGAGCAGTTCTTC. Its translation: CASSSWAGDNNEQFF.

There are a few counts of this clonotype. CDR3 residues: CASSFGPFSYEQYF. In DNA, the CDR3 is TGTGCCAGCAGCTTCGGGCCTTTCTCCTACGAGCAGTACTTC. The genes are TRBV7-8 and TRBJ2-7, with D unresolved. Germline V gene sequence: CDR1 SGHVS, CDR2 FQNEAQ. The CDR3 has 14 residues. V lost 3 bases, J lost 0 bases, and 9 bases lay in between. Drawing the rest from reference TRBV7-8 and TRBJ2-7, the complete variable domain is GAGVSQSPRYKVAKRGQDVALRCDPISGHVSLFWYQQALGQGPEFLTYFQNEAQLDKSGLPSDRFFAERPEGSVSTLKIQRTQQEDSAVYLCASSFGPFSYEQYFGPGTRLTVT.

This clonotype showed up many times. V and J are TRBV29-1 and TRBJ1-4; 7 nucleotides line up with TRBD1. The CDR3 has 14 amino acids. V was clipped by 6 bases and J by 7 bases; unmatched bases: 11. Germline values: CDR1 SQVTM, CDR2 ANQGSEA. The CDR3 spells CSVYNRGAGEKLFF. The CDR3 DNA reads TGCAGCGTATATAACAGGGGAGCCGGTGAAAAACTGTTTTTT.

This clonotype has ten or more counts. DNA of the CDR3: TGCGCCAGCAGTGACGGGGGACCCTACGAGCAGTACTTC. Its translation: CASSDGGPYEQYF. The chain employs TRBV10-1 and TRBJ2-7; perhaps TRBD2 as D (6 bases). Germline lookup yields CDR1 WNHNN and CDR2 SYGVQD (reference sequence). Trimming stripped 3 bases from V and 2 bases from J, with 8 bases between. This CDR3 has 13 residues.

Concerning this clonotype itself: Possible read error: a much larger clone is one base away. The V and J genes are TRBV12-3 or TRBV12-4 and TRBJ1-2; 7 bases align to TRBD1. The CDR3 is made up of 14 amino acids. The CDR3 reads CTSSWQEGAGGYTF. CDR3 nucleotides: TGTACCAGCAGTTGGCAAGAGGGGGCTGGTGGCTACACCTTC.